This TCR beta chain derives from a study of tumor and adjacent non-tumor tissue in lung cancer. At the level of the study: The cohort had approximately 13 adenocarcinoma, a couple of squamous cell and 1 small cell patients.

This clonotype was counted between two and nine times. What it binds is not known. It may be a read error: a sequence one base away is much more abundant. Study outcomes and limitations: Normal lung showed higher cumulative top 100 clone frequency than tumor.

CDR3 size: 13 residues. Germline CDR1 and CDR2: MNHEY and SVGAGI. The template was RNA from unsorted bulk tissue. Chemotherapy-naive patients with new lung cancer underwent thoracic surgery in China, August–November 2014. TCRbeta libraries were built with three rounds of nested PCR, modified from ARM-PCR. MiXCR was run by TCRdb on the multiplex PCR reads, yielding one entry per CDR3 protein. The data contain some 90,000 distinct CDR3 sequences, around three fifths of them singletons. The chain employs TRBV6-5 and TRBJ1-2; D possibly corresponds to TRBD1 (6 bases). The clonotype originates from an older man with non-small cell lung cancer. Material for sequencing was lung tumor tissue. CDR3 amino acids: CASSYGDTYDYTF. The DNA for the CDR3 is TGTGCCAGCAGTTACGGGGACACCTATGACTACACCTTC.